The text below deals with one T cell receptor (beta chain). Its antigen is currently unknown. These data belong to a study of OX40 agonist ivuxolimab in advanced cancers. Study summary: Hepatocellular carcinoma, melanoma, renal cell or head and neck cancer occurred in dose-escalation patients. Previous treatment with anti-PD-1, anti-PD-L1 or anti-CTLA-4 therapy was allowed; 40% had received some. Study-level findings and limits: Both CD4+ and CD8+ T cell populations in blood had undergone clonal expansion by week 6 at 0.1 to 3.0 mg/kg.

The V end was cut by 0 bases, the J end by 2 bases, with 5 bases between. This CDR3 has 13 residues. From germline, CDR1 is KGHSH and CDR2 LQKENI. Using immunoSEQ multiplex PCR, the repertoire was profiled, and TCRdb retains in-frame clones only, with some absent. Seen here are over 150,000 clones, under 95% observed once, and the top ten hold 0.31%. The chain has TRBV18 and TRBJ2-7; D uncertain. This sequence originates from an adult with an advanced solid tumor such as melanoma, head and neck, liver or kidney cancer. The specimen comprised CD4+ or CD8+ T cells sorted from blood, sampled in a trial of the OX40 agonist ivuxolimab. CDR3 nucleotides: TGTGCCAGCTCACCACCCCCAGCCTACGAGCAGTACTTC. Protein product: CASSPPPAYEQYF.